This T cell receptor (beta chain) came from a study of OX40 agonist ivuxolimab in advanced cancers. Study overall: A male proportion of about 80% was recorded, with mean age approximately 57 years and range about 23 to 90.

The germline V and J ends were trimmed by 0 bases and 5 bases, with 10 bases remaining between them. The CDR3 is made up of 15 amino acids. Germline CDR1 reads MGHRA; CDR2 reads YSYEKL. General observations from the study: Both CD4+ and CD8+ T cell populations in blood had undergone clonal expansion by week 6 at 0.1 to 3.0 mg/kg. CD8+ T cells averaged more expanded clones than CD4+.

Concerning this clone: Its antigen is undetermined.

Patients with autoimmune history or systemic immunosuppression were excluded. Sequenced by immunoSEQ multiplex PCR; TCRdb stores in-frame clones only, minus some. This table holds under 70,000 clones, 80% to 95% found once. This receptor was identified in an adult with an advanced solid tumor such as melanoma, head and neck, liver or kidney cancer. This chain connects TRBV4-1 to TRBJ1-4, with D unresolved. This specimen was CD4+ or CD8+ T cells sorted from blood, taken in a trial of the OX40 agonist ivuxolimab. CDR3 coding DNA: TGCGCCAGCAGCCAAGATGAACGGCCGAATGAAAAACTGTTTTTT. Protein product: CASSQDERPNEKLFF.